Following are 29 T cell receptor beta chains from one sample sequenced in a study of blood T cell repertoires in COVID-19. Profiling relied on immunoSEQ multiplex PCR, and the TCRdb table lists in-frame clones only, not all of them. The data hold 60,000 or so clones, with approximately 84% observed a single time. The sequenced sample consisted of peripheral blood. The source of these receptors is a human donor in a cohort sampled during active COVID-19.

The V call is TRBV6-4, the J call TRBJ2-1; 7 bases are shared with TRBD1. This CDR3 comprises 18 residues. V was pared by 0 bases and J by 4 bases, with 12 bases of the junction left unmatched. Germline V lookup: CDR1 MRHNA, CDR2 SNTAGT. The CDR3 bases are TGTGCCAGCAGTGACTCCGGGGCCGCGGGCAGGGGGTACAATGAGCAGTTCTTC. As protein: CASSDSGAAGRGYNEQFF.

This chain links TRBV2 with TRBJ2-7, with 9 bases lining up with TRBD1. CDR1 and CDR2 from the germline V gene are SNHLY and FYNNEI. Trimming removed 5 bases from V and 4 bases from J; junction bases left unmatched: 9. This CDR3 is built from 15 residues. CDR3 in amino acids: CASSLRDRDVYEQYF. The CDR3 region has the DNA TGTGCCAGCAGTCTCCGGGACAGGGACGTATACGAGCAGTACTTC.

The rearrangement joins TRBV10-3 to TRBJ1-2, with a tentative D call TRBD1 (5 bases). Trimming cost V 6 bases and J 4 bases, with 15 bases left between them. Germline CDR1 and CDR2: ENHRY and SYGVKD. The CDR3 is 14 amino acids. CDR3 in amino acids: CAIRDQGPVYGYTF. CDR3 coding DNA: TGTGCCATCAGGGACCAGGGTCCAGTCTATGGCTACACCTTC.

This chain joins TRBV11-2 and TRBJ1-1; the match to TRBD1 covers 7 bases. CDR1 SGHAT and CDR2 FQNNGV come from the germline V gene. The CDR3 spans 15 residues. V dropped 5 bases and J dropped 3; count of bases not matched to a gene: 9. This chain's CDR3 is CASSPIDREDTEAFF. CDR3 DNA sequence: TGTGCCAGCAGCCCTATTGACAGGGAGGACACTGAAGCTTTCTTT.

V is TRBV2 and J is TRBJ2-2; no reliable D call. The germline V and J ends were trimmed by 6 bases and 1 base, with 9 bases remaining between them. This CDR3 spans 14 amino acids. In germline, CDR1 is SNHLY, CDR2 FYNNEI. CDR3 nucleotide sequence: TGTGCCAGCAGCGGCCTAGTGAACACCGGGGAGCTGTTTTTT. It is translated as CASSGLVNTGELFF.

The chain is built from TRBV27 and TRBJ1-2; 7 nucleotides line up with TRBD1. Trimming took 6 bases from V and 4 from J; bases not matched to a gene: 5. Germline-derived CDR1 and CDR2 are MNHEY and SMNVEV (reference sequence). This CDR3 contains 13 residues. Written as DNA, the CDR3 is TGTGCCAGCAGGACCACAGGGGTCTATGGCTACACCTTC. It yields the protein CASRTTGVYGYTF.

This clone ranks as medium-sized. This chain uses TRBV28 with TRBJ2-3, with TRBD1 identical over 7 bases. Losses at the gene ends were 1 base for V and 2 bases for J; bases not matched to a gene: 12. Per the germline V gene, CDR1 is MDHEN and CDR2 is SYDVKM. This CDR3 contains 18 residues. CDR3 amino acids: CASSLFSGATGVTDTQYF. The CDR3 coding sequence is TGTGCCAGCAGTTTATTTTCGGGTGCAACAGGGGTCACAGATACGCAGTATTTT.

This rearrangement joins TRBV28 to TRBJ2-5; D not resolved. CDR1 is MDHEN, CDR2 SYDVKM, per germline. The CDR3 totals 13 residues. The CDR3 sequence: CTVAPATQETQYF. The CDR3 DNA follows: TGTACAGTGGCCCCGGCCACACAAGAGACCCAGTACTTC.

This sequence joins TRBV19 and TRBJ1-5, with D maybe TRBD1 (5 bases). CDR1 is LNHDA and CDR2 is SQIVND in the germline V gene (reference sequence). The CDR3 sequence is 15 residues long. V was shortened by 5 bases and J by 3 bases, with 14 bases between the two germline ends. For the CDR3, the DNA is TGTGCCAGTAGTGCTCAGGGAAACGACAATCAGCCCCAGCATTTT. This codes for CASSAQGNDNQPQHF.

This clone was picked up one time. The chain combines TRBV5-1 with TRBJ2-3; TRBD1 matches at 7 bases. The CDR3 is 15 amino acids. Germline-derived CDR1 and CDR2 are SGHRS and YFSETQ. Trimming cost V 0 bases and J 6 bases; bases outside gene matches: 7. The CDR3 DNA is TGCGCCAGCAGCTTGGCCGACAGGGTTACGGATACGCAGTATTTT. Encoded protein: CASSLADRVTDTQYF.

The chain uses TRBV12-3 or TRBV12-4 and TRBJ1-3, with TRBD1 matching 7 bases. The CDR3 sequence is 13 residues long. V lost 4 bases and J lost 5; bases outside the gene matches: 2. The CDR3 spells CASSSGGRNTIYF. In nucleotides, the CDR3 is TGTGCCAGCAGTTCAGGGGGTAGAAACACCATATATTTT.

The chain's CDR3 is CASSQVGGTGRGTGELFF. The CDR3 DNA follows: TGTGCCAGCAGCCAAGTCGGAGGCACAGGGAGGGGAACCGGGGAGCTGTTTTTT. This sequence joins TRBV7-6 and TRBJ2-2, with D maybe TRBD2 (7 bases). Germline V CDR1 and CDR2: SGHVS, FNYEAQ. The CDR3 is 18 residues long. The ends were cut back, 5 bases at V and 5 bases at J, with 24 bases in the middle.

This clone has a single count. CDR3 DNA: TGTGCCAGCAGCGCAGGGGGATCGCGTGAGCAGTTCTTC. It is translated as CASSAGGSREQFF. This chain connects TRBV27 to TRBJ2-1; 7 bases line up with TRBD1. The CDR3 has 13 residues. The trim removed 6 bases at V and 9 bases at J, leaving 8 bases unmatched. Germline assignment: CDR1 MNHEY and CDR2 SMNVEV (reference sequence).

This CDR3 is CASSWQGAEAFF. DNA for the CDR3: TGTGCCAGCAGCTGGCAGGGGGCTGAAGCTTTCTTT. V is TRBV11-2 and J is TRBJ1-1; 7 bases agree with TRBD1. The CDR3 contains 12 residues. CDR1 and CDR2 from the germline V gene are SGHAT and FQNNGV. The ends lost 4 bases at V and 6 bases at J; junction bases unmatched: 2.

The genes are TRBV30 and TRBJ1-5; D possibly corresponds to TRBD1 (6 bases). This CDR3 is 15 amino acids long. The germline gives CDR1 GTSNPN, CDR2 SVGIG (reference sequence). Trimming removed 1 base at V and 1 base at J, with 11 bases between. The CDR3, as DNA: TGTGCCTGGAGTGCAAGGGGGGGGAGCAATCAGCCCCAGCATTTT. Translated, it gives CAWSARGGSNQPQHF.

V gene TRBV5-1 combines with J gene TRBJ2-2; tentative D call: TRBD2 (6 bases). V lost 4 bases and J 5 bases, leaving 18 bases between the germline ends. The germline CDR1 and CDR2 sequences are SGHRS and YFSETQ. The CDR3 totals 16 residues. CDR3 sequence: CASSPQLGGATGELFF. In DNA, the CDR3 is TGCGCCAGCAGCCCCCAGCTTGGCGGGGCAACCGGGGAGCTGTTTTTT. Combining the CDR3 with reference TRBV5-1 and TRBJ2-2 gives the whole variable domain KAGVTQTPRYLIKTRGQQVTLSCSPISGHRSVSWYQQTPGQGLQFLFEYFSETQRNKGNFPGRFSGRQFSNSRSEMNVSTLELGDSALYLCASSPQLGGATGELFFGEGSRLTVL.

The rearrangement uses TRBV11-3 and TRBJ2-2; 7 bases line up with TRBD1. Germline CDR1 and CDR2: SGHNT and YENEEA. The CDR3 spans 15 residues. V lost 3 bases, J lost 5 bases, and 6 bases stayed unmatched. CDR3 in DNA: TGTGCCAGCAGCTTCCAGGGGGAAGCGACCGGGGAGCTGTTTTTT. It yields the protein CASSFQGEATGELFF.

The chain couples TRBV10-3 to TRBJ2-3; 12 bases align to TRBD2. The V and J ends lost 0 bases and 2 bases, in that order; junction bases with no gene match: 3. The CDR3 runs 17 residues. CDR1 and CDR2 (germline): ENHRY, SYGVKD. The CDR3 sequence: CAISESRLAGVTDTQYF. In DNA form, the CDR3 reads TGTGCCATCAGTGAGTCAAGACTAGCGGGGGTCACAGATACGCAGTATTTT.

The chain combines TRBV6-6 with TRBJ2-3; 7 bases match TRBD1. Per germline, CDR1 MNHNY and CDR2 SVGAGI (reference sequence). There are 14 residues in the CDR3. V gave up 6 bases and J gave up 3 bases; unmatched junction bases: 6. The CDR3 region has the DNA TGTGCCAGCAGGGTAGGGACAGCTACAGATACGCAGTATTTT. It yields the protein CASRVGTATDTQYF.

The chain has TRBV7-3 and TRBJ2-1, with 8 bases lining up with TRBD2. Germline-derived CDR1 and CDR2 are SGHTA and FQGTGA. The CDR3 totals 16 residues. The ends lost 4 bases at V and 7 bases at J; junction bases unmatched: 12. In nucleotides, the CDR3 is TGTGCCAGCAGCTCATTAAGCGGGAGTCTCTATAATGAGCAGTTCTTC. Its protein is CASSSLSGSLYNEQFF.

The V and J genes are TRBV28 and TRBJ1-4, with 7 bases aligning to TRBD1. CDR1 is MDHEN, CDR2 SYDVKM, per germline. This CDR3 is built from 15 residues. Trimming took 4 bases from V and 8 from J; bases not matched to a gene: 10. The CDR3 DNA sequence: TGTGCCAGCAGTTCACCCGGGACAGCCTCGGAAAAACTGTTTTTT. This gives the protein CASSSPGTASEKLFF.

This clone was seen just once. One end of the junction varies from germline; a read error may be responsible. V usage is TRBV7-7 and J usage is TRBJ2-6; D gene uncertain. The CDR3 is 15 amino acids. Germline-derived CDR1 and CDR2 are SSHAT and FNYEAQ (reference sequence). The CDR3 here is CASSQDISGANVLTF. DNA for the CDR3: TGTGCTAGCAGCCAAGACATCTCTGGGGCCAACGTCCTGACTTTC.

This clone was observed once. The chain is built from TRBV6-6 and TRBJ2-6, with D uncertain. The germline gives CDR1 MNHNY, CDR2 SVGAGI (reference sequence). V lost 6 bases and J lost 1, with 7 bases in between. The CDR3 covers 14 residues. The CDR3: CASSARSGANVLTF. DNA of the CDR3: TGTGCCAGCAGCGCGAGATCTGGGGCCAACGTCCTGACTTTC.

The CDR3 reads CASSHGLVTSYNEQFF. DNA for the CDR3: TGCGCCAGCAGCCACGGACTAGTGACCTCCTACAATGAGCAGTTCTTC. The V call is TRBV4-1, the J call TRBJ2-1, with TRBD2 identical over 7 bases. V shed 3 bases, J shed 0 bases, and the junction held 5 bases outside the gene matches. Germline lookup yields CDR1 MGHRA and CDR2 YSYEKL. CDR3 size: 16 residues.

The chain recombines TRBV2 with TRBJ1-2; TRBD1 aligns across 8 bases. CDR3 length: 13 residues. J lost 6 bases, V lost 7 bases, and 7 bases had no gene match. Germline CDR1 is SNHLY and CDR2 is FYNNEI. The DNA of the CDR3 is TGTGCCAGCACCCCCGGGACAGGACATGGCTACACCTTC. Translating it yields CASTPGTGHGYTF.

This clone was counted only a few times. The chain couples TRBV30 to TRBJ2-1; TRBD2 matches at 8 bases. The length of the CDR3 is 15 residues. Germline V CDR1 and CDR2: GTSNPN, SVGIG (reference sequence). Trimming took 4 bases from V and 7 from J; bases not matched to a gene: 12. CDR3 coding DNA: TGTGCCTGGAACAAACTCGGGGGGGGGCGAAATGAGCAGTTCTTC. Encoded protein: CAWNKLGGGRNEQFF.

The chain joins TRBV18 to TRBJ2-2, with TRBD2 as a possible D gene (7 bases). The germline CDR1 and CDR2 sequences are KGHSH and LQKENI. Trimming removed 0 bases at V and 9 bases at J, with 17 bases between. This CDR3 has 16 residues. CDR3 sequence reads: CASSPPGGQLSRELFF. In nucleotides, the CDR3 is TGTGCCAGCTCACCACCGGGGGGGCAGCTTTCCAGGGAGCTGTTTTTT.

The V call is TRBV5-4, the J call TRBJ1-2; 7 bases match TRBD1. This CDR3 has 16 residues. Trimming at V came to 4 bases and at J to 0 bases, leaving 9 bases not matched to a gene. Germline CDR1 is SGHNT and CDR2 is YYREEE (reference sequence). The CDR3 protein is CASSVHTGEANYGYTF. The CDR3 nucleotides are TGTGCCAGCAGCGTCCATACAGGGGAAGCTAACTATGGCTACACCTTC.

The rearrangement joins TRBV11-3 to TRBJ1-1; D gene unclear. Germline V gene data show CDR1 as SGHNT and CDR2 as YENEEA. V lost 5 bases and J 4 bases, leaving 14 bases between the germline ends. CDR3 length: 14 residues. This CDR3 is CASSPGIRGTEAFF. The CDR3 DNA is TGTGCCAGCAGCCCGGGGATACGGGGCACTGAAGCTTTCTTT.